This entry concerns a single TCR beta chain. This specimen belongs to a study of blood T cells in healthy people across ages. Germline V CDR1 and CDR2: SQVTM, ANQGSEA. The CDR3 extends over 15 amino acids. The V end was cut by 3 bases, the J end by 7 bases, with 22 bases between. Through a sample-barcoded 5' primer and a J-beta primer mix, a second PCR was run for roughly 7 to 11 cycles. TCRdb re-analysed the 5' RACE reads in MiXCR, keeping a single row per CDR3 protein. Of roughly 1,300,000 distinct CDR3 sequences listed, around 59% were seen once; the top ten hold more than 6%. V usage is TRBV29-1 and J usage is TRBJ2-7; possibly TRBD1 or TRBD2 for D (5 bases each). Sequencing used blood. This TCR derives from a man younger than 35 in good health. The CDR3: CSVERAGMKGNEQYF. Here the CDR3 DNA reads TGCAGCGTTGAGAGGGCAGGGATGAAAGGCAATGAGCAGTACTTC.